Listed below are T cell receptor beta chains from one sample, sequenced in a study of blood T cell repertoires in COVID-19. Some clones are missing from TCRdb's copy, which holds only in-frame ones; the method was immunoSEQ multiplex PCR. Altogether under 500,000 clones are present, 70% to 90% being singletons, with the ten largest covering over 1.5%. Material for sequencing was PBMCs or T cells enriched from blood (not recorded which). These receptors all stem from a woman aged 18-29 years with acute COVID-19. The CDR3 runs from the conserved cysteine through the conserved F or W. Fields, in order: D gene, J gene, V gene, clone size, CDR3 protein, CDR3 DNA. A D gene is named only where the DNA matches it firmly. Where a row states a size, it is once, few, many or the class of an expanded clone; other rows omit it.

NA | TRBJ1-5 | TRBV30 | NA | CAWTRNSGDQPQHF | TGTGCCTGGACCAGGAACAGCGGCGATCAGCCCCAGCATTTT
TRBD1 | TRBJ1-2 | TRBV2 | NA | CASSRQGRGYTF | TGTGCCAGCAGTCGACAGGGACGAGGCTACACCTTC
TRBD1 | TRBJ2-7 | TRBV7-2 | NA | CASSLVSDRGAEQYF | TGTGCCAGCAGCTTAGTTTCCGACAGGGGGGCCGAGCAGTACTTC
NA | TRBJ1-6 | TRBV7-9 | NA | CASSSVRDSPLHF | TGTGCCAGCAGCTCGGTGAGAGATTCACCCCTCCACTTT
TRBD2 | TRBJ2-7 | TRBV7-2 | NA | CASGGSSVYEQYF | TGTGCCAGCGGCGGGAGTTCGGTCTACGAGCAGTACTTC
NA | TRBJ2-7 | TRBV4-1 | NA | CASSQDKGNYEQYF | TGCGCCAGCAGCCAAGATAAGGGGAACTACGAGCAGTACTTC
TRBD1 | TRBJ2-1 | TRBV20-1 | NA | CSASWDRGYNEQFF | TGCAGTGCTAGTTGGGACAGGGGATACAATGAGCAGTTCTTC
TRBD2 | TRBJ2-7 | TRBV2 | NA | CASRAGAYEQYF | TGTGCCAGCAGGGCGGGGGCCTACGAGCAGTACTTC
TRBD1 | TRBJ2-1 | TRBV30 | NA | CAWKEGQGYHNEQFF | TGTGCCTGGAAAGAGGGACAGGGATACCACAATGAGCAGTTCTTC
NA | TRBJ1-2 | TRBV19 | few | CASSFRGGMRGGGYTF | TGTGCCAGTAGTTTCCGGGGAGGGATGCGAGGTGGAGGCTACACCTTC
NA | TRBJ1-6 | TRBV9 | NA | CASSGERGSPLHF | TGTGCCAGCAGCGGGGAGCGAGGTTCACCCCTCCACTTT
TRBD1 | TRBJ2-3 | TRBV7-2 | NA | CASSPDRGRDTQYF | TGTGCCAGCAGCCCCGACAGGGGGCGAGATACGCAGTATTTT
NA | TRBJ2-1 | TRBV21-1 | NA | CASKIALYEQFF | TGTGCCAGCAAGATAGCACTATATGAGCAGTTCTTC
NA | TRBJ1-6 | TRBV4-3 | NA | CASSLSYSYNSPLHF | TGCGCCAGCAGCCTATCCTATTCCTATAATTCACCCCTCCACTTT
NA | TRBJ2-3 | TRBV4-1 | NA | CASSQLYTDTQYF | TGCGCCAGCAGCCAACTTTACACAGATACGCAGTATTTT
NA | TRBJ1-6 | TRBV10-3 | NA | CAISPTETERNSPLHF | TGTGCCATCAGCCCAACTGAGACGGAGCGAAATTCACCCCTCCACTTT
NA | TRBJ1-1 | TRBV9 | NA | CASSVTGNTEAFF | TGTGCCAGCAGCGTAACGGGAAACACTGAAGCTTTCTTT
NA | TRBJ2-2 | TRBV7-2 | once | CASSFRGTYTGELFF | TGTGCCAGCAGCTTCCGCGGGACCTACACCGGGGAGCTGTTTTTT
TRBD1 | TRBJ1-2 | TRBV10-3 | NA | CASRQGSNYGYTF | TGTGCCAGTAGACAGGGGTCGAACTATGGCTACACCTTC
TRBD1 | TRBJ1-2 | TRBV5-4 | NA | CASSPEGTGGHYGYTF | TGTGCCAGCAGCCCAGAAGGGACAGGGGGCCACTATGGCTACACCTTC
NA | TRBJ2-2 | TRBV11-2 | NA | CASIKDRTYTGELFF | TGTGCCAGCATCAAAGACAGGACTTACACCGGAGAGCTGTTTTTT